This entry features one T cell receptor beta chain sequence. The sample originates from a study of control samples from healthy donors and cancer patients. TCRdb's copy holds only in-frame clones and misses some; the assay was immunoSEQ multiplex PCR. The data show roughly 120,000 clones, just over 90% seen once. Germline V gene sequence: CDR1 MNHEY, CDR2 SMNVEV (reference sequence). Trimming took off 3 bases at V and 5 bases at J, with 8 bases between the two ends. The CDR3 length is 12 residues. The rearrangement uses TRBV27 and TRBJ2-7; a possible D gene is TRBD1 (5 bases). What was sequenced was blood. The TCR sequence derives from a woman aged 18 to 35 in good health. For the CDR3, the DNA is TGTGCCAGCAGTTTCATAGGGGACGAGCAGTACTTC. It translates to CASSFIGDEQYF.